This TCR beta chain is drawn from a study of shared clonotypes between healthy human individuals. Germline values: CDR1 LNHDA, CDR2 SQIVND (reference sequence). This CDR3 has 16 amino acids. Trimming took off 5 bases at V and 0 bases at J, with 13 bases between the two ends. TCRdb's copy holds only in-frame clones and misses some; the assay was immunoSEQ multiplex PCR. The sample has around 2.1 million clones, 95% seen once; the top ten hold around 0.13%. V and J are TRBV19 and TRBJ2-2, with a possible D match to TRBD2 (5 bases). This TCR was recovered from a man between 18 and 35 years old in good health. Sequencing was carried out using naive CD4+ T cells sorted from blood. Subset denoted: CD45RA+ positively selected. In DNA form, the CDR3 reads TGTGCCAGTAGTTTCCGGGGAGCACCGAACACCGGGGAGCTGTTTTTT. It is translated as CASSFRGAPNTGELFF. Full variable domain (rest looked up from reference TRBV19 and TRBJ2-2): DGGITQSPKYLFRKEGQNVTLSCEQNLNHDAMYWYRQDPGQGLRLIYYSQIVNDFQKGDIAEGYSVSREKKESFPLTVTSAQKNPTAFYLCASSFRGAPNTGELFFGEGSRLTVL.